This T cell receptor beta chain was documented in a study of blood T cell repertoires in COVID-19 (dated by TCRdb to the early 2020s). For context, the study as a whole: Collaborator samples came from the United States, Italy and Spain and covered acute and convalescent phases of COVID-19. The repertoires were released in a freely available public database intended as a resource for research on the immune response to SARS-CoV-2. Where available, HLA class I and class II types were obtained from metadata supplied by the sample provider rather than from assay-based typing. The samples were drawn from two sources: the first 160 participants of the ongoing ImmuneRACE study, and some 1,300 subjects contributed by 6 global collaborators. The dataset comprised deeply sampled blood TCRbeta repertoires from subjects exposed to, actively infected with, or recovered from COVID-19. The material from the prospective study consisted of cDNA or gDNA derived from T cells, B-cell-depleted T cells, or PBMCs. Nearly every sample came with metadata listing a de-identified subject ID, COVID-19 status, age in years and sex.

Overall study results and their limits: Clinical and demographic metadata were provided uncurated, with the amount varying by source and participant.

The immunoSEQ Assay, a bias-controlled multiplex PCR, was used to amplify TCRbeta CDR3 regions from genomic DNA. In the authors' own workflow: Within the assay, amplification of reference gene primers was used to estimate how many nucleated cells each sample contained. To quantify the absolute abundance of each unique TCRbeta CDR3 rearrangement, sequence reads were collapsed and filtered. Productive Simpson clonality was computed per sample as the square root of Simpson's diversity index over productive rearrangements. As stored in TCRdb, this immuneACCESS dataset retains in-frame rearrangements with V and J assigned. A fraction of the clones does not appear; measured against another copy, unresolved V genes explain less than half of the discrepancy, and the remainder lacks a known reason. The DNA gave D and trimming, while V, J and clone size come from that table. For this sample the table gives roughly 130,000 clones, of which around 85% were detected only once. About 16% of the sample belongs to the ten largest clones.

Each collaborating institution followed its own protocols to collect whole blood in K2EDTA tubes. Collaborator samples were shipped for TCRbeta analysis as frozen whole blood, isolated PBMCs, or DNA extracted from either sample type. About this clone itself: Its antigen remains unidentified. Nothing much larger sits one base from this clone, and base qualities are not available.

The junction shows trimming of 4 bases on V and 5 bases on J, plus 21 bases between the germline ends. CDR3 length: 16 amino acids, cysteine to phenylalanine. Only the CDR3 DNA is retained, 48 bases long and in frame from the first base. CDR1 SGDLS and CDR2 YYNGEE were looked up in the germline V gene. The chain is assembled from TRBV9 and TRBJ1-1, with a tentative D gene TRBD1 over 6 matching bases. Sequencing was performed on peripheral blood. The TCR was taken from a woman aged 45-65 years with acute or convalescent COVID-19. At the DNA level, the sequence is TGTGCCAGCAGCACAAGCCCAGGAACTAGGGGGACTGAAGCTTTCTTT. This codes for CASSTSPGTRGTEAFF.